A selection of T cell receptor beta chains follows, all from one sample in a study of CD8 T cells in ankylosing spondylitis. TCRdb called the 5' RACE reads again in MiXCR, with one record for every CDR3 protein. The sample includes around 130,000 distinct CDR3 sequences, around 9.7% of them seen just once. The sequenced sample consisted of blood, either unsorted or a sorted T cell fraction (not recorded which). The source is a male donor with ankylosing spondylitis or in good health (not recorded which). The CDR3 runs from the conserved cysteine through the conserved F or W. The D gene is left open where the match is weak. A row's size may be missing; if present it is once, few, many or a size class.

V gene	J gene	D gene	clone size	CDR3 protein	CDR3 DNA
TRBV16	TRBJ1-4	.	few	CASSQSRGNEKLFF	TGTGCCAGCAGCCAATCTCGAGGGAATGAAAAACTGTTTTTT
TRBV7-3	TRBJ2-3	.	few	CASSLGGQVSDTQYF	TGTGCCAGCAGCTTGGGGGGGCAAGTCTCAGATACGCAGTATTTT
TRBV20-1	TRBJ2-3	.	many	CSARDHEARATDTQYF	TGCAGTGCTAGAGATCATGAGGCTAGGGCCACAGATACGCAGTATTTT
TRBV5-5	TRBJ2-5	.	many	CASSLVSAQETQYF	TGTGCCAGCAGCTTGGTGAGCGCCCAAGAGACCCAGTACTTC
TRBV12-3/TRBV12-4	TRBJ1-6	TRBD1	many	CASSPGTGGNSPLHF	TGTGCCAGCAGTCCTGGGACAGGGGGCAATTCACCCCTCCACTTT
TRBV20-1	TRBJ2-2	TRBD2	few	CSATGTSGVTGELFF	TGCAGTGCCACCGGGACTAGCGGGGTCACCGGGGAGCTGTTTTTT
TRBV3-1	TRBJ2-4	TRBD1	few	CATSQDLVRGPKNIQYF	TGTGCCACCAGCCAAGATCTGGTTAGGGGGCCGAAAAACATTCAGTACTTC
TRBV4-2	TRBJ1-1	.	.	CASSQDGRTVPKAFF	TGTGCCAGCAGCCAAGACGGCAGGACCGTGCCGAAAGCTTTCTTT
TRBV20-1	TRBJ1-2	TRBD1	many	CSASDRGEGYTF	TGCAGTGCTTCTGACAGGGGGGAAGGCTACACCTTC
TRBV4-3	TRBJ2-2	.	few	CASSQDQGTHRVAGELFF	TGCGCCAGCAGCCAAGACCAAGGGACTCACAGGGTGGCCGGGGAGCTGTTTTTT
TRBV7-2	TRBJ2-1	.	many	CASSSFSLGSYNEQFF	TGTGCCAGCAGCTCCTTTAGCTTGGGCTCCTACAATGAGCAGTTCTTC
TRBV4-3	TRBJ2-5	TRBD1	.	CASSQDLGQGRETQYF	TGCGCCAGCAGCCAAGATCTTGGACAGGGGAGGGAGACCCAGTACTTC
TRBV6-1	TRBJ2-7	.	many	CASSWGRELYEQYF	TGTGCCAGCAGCTGGGGCAGGGAACTCTACGAGCAGTACTTC
TRBV7-2	TRBJ2-1	TRBD2	few	CASSLLPGLAGVGEQFF	TGTGCCAGCAGCTTACTTCCGGGACTAGCGGGAGTTGGCGAGCAGTTCTTC
TRBV7-2	TRBJ1-3	.	few	CASSPGGGNTIYF	TGTGCCAGCAGCCCGGGTGGTGGAAACACCATATATTTT
TRBV20-1	TRBJ2-1	.	many	CSARVAEYNEQFF	TGCAGTGCTAGAGTAGCGGAATACAATGAGCAGTTCTTC
TRBV7-2	TRBJ2-1	TRBD1	many	CASSQASGGYNEQFF	TGTGCCAGCAGCCAGGCGTCAGGGGGCTACAATGAGCAGTTCTTC
TRBV7-6	TRBJ2-7	.	few	CASSLVTGPEGYEQYF	TGTGCCAGCAGCTTAGTGACGGGGCCCGAGGGGTACGAGCAGTACTTC
TRBV11-2	TRBJ2-5	.	few	CATQFVVSRETQYF	TGTGCCACTCAGTTCGTAGTATCCCGCGAGACCCAGTACTTC
TRBV7-2	TRBJ2-5	TRBD2	few	CASSLVAAGGQETQYF	TGTGCCAGCAGCTTAGTCGCCGCGGGAGGCCAAGAGACCCAGTACTTC
TRBV3-1	TRBJ2-5	.	many	CASSPGGTQYF	TGTGCCAGCAGCCCTGGGGGGACCCAGTACTTC
TRBV4-3	TRBJ2-3	.	many	CASSQDLIRGGTDTQYF	TGCGCCAGCAGCCAAGATTTAATACGGGGCGGCACAGATACGCAGTATTTT
TRBV20-1	TRBJ1-2	.	.	CSARQGQHGYTF	TGCAGTGCTAGACAGGGTCAACATGGCTACACCTTC
TRBV19	TRBJ2-7	.	.	CASSISQFLHRKQYF	TGTGCCAGTAGTATTTCGCAGTTCCTTCATCGCAAGCAGTACTTC
TRBV10-3	TRBJ2-2	TRBD2	.	CAISGTGPLAGNTGELFF	TGTGCCATCAGTGGGACAGGCCCACTAGCGGGAAATACCGGGGAGCTGTTTTTT
TRBV20-1	TRBJ2-3	TRBD1	many	CSAPQGGLSTDTQYF	TGCAGTGCGCCACAAGGGGGCCTTAGCACAGATACGCAGTATTTT
TRBV12-3/TRBV12-4	TRBJ2-1	TRBD2	few	CASSLPPELAGDEQFF	TGTGCCAGCAGTCTACCACCGGAACTAGCGGGAGATGAGCAGTTCTTC
TRBV14	TRBJ2-6	.	.	CASSPELGVNSGANVLTF	TGTGCCAGCAGCCCCGAGTTGGGGGTCAACTCTGGGGCCAACGTCCTGACTTTC
TRBV12-3/TRBV12-4	TRBJ1-1	TRBD1	many	CASSSTGGEGAFF	TGTGCCAGCAGTTCGACAGGGGGAGAGGGAGCTTTCTTT